The 26 T cell receptor beta chains listed next were all sequenced from one sample in a study of cytomegalovirus exposure and HLA in healthy donors. PCR was performed using 60 Vbeta and 13 Jbeta primers. Method: immunoSEQ multiplex PCR; TCRdb's copy keeps in-frame clones and lacks some. The sample includes more than 110,000 clones, 80% of them seen just once. Sequencing used PBMCs. These receptors originate from a male donor in good health and CMV-seronegative.

This rearrangement joins TRBV5-1 to TRBJ2-2, with TRBD1 matching over 9 bases. This CDR3 has 15 amino acids. CDR1 and CDR2 (germline): SGHRS, YFSETQ. Trimming cost V 4 bases and J 6 bases; bases outside gene matches: 7. The CDR3 DNA sequence: TGCGCCAGCAGCCTAACAGGGGGCTATGCCGGGGAGCTGTTTTTT. Amino acids: CASSLTGGYAGELFF.

The V and J genes are TRBV7-9 and TRBJ1-4; possible D gene TRBD1, 6 bases. V dropped 1 base and J dropped 4 bases, with 16 bases sitting between them. Looked up from germline, CDR1 is SEHNR and CDR2 is FQNEAQ (reference sequence). The CDR3 runs 17 residues. The CDR3 DNA follows: TGTGCCAGCAGCTTAGGGGAACCGGGACATAATAATGAAAAACTGTTTTTT. It translates to CASSLGEPGHNNEKLFF.

The J gene is TRBJ2-3, the V gene TRBV27; 10 bases fit TRBD2. J lost 6 bases, V lost 0 bases, and 6 bases had no gene match. CDR1 and CDR2 (germline): MNHEY, SMNVEV (reference sequence). This CDR3 is 16 amino acids long. The CDR3 spells CASSLSVAGGRDTQYF. CDR3 coding DNA: TGTGCCAGCAGTTTATCCGTAGCGGGGGGTCGGGATACGCAGTATTTT.

This chain links TRBV30 with TRBJ2-2, with 7 bases matching TRBD1. The V gene end was trimmed by 5 bases and the J gene end by 7 bases; junction bases not matched to a gene: 7. The CDR3 covers 13 residues. Germline values: CDR1 GTSNPN, CDR2 SVGIG (reference sequence). CDR3 nucleotide sequence: TGTGCCTGGTCGACAGGGTTGAGCGGGGAGCTGTTTTTT. This gives the protein CAWSTGLSGELFF.

The chain recombines TRBV18 with TRBJ2-5; TRBD1 might be the D (6 bases). The J call could be wrong; TRBJ2-7 is a better fit for the DNA end. The CDR3 is 15 amino acids. Germline V gene sequence: CDR1 KGHSH, CDR2 LQKENI. This chain's CDR3 is CASSPRTDSSYEQYF. The DNA for the CDR3 is TGTGCCAGCTCACCACGGACGGACAGCTCCTACGAGCAGTACTTC.

The chain employs TRBV28 and TRBJ2-7; D possibly corresponds to TRBD1 (5 bases). Germline V gene sequence: CDR1 MDHEN, CDR2 SYDVKM. Trimming removed 4 bases at V and 2 bases at J, with 9 bases between. The CDR3 is 13 amino acids. The CDR3 is CASSSTATYEQYF. CDR3 bases: TGTGCCAGCAGTTCGACAGCGACCTACGAGCAGTACTTC. Filled out from reference TRBV28 and TRBJ2-7, the complete variable domain reads DVKVTQSSRYLVKRTGEKVFLECVQDMDHENMFWYRQDPGLGLRLIYFSYDVKMKEKGDIPEGYSVSREKKERFSLILESASTNQTSMYLCASSSTATYEQYFGPGTRLTVT.

The chain recombines TRBV4-1 with TRBJ1-2; the D is unclear. This CDR3 comprises 16 residues. CDR1 MGHRA and CDR2 YSYEKL come from the germline V gene. V lost 0 bases and J lost 5, with 16 bases in between. In DNA form, the CDR3 reads TGCGCCAGCAGCCAAGAGCCGAGGAGGGAGGGATATGGCTACACCTTC. Translating gives CASSQEPRREGYGYTF.

There are a few counts of this clone. The chain combines TRBV21-1 with TRBJ2-7; the table's TRBD1 call for D was not verified on the DNA. TRBV21-1 is annotated as a pseudogene. The CDR3 has 15 amino acids. The CDR3 DNA sequence: TGTGCCAGCAGCTTCCCCGACAGAAATTTCTACGAGCAGTACTTC. This sequence encodes CASSFPDRNFYEQYF.

This sequence joins TRBV23-1 and TRBJ1-1, with D possibly being TRBD1 (6 bases). TRBV23-1 is flagged as an ORF with uncertain function. V was shortened by 8 bases and J by 7 bases, with 20 bases between the two germline ends. The CDR3 extends over 14 amino acids. The CDR3 DNA reads as TGCGCCAGCTTTACACGGGGGGGCGTCCGTGAAGCTTTCTTT. Translating gives CASFTRGGVREAFF.

This rearrangement joins TRBV7-8 to TRBJ1-4, with D hard to call. V lost 8 bases and J 4 bases, leaving 8 bases between the germline ends. Germline CDR1 SGHVS, CDR2 FQNEAQ. The CDR3 totals 12 residues. In DNA, the CDR3 is TGTGCCAGCGGAGGAAATAATGAAAAACTGTTTTTT. This gives the protein CASGGNNEKLFF.

This chain joins TRBV5-6 and TRBJ1-1; no firm D call. The CDR3 runs to 13 residues. The germline gives CDR1 SGHDT, CDR2 YYEEEE. Trimming took 7 bases from V and 1 from J, leaving 11 bases between them. The CDR3 protein is CASRIPGNTEAFF. CDR3 in DNA: TGTGCCAGCCGTATCCCCGGGAACACTGAAGCTTTCTTT.

J is TRBJ1-2 and V is TRBV11-2; 10 nucleotides agree with TRBD1. CDR1 is SGHAT, CDR2 FQNNGV, per germline. V lost 5 bases, J lost 5 bases, and 8 bases stayed unmatched. The CDR3 sequence is 15 residues long. CDR3 coding DNA: TGTGCCAGCAGCCCCAGGACAGGGGGGTTTTATGGCTACACCTTC. The encoded protein is CASSPRTGGFYGYTF.

CDR3 DNA: TGTGCCAGCAGTTACGGGAGGTCAAATCAGCCCCAGCATTTT. Encoded protein: CASSYGRSNQPQHF. The V gene is TRBV6-5, the J gene TRBJ1-5; D is uncertain. V lost 2 bases and J 4 bases, leaving 9 bases between the germline ends. CDR1 and CDR2 (germline): MNHEY, SVGAGI. This CDR3 contains 14 residues.

J is TRBJ2-7 and V is TRBV10-3; TRBD1 matches 7 bases. After removal of 8 bases from V and 0 bases from J, the junction contained 1 base not matched to a gene. The CDR3 has 12 residues. CDR1 and CDR2 (germline): ENHRY, SYGVKD. The CDR3 loop reads CAIGTASYEQYF. Here the CDR3 DNA reads TGTGCCATCGGGACAGCCTCCTACGAGCAGTACTTC.

This chain links TRBV7-2 with TRBJ2-2, with 10 nucleotides matching TRBD1. Germline V lookup: CDR1 SGHTA, CDR2 FQGNSA. Losses at the gene ends were 5 bases for V and 5 bases for J; bases not matched to a gene: 8. CDR3 length equals 16 residues. CDR3 DNA: TGTGCCAGCAGCCTCGGGACAGGGGAGAGGACCGGGGAGCTGTTTTTT. Protein: CASSLGTGERTGELFF.

This chain links TRBV5-1 with TRBJ1-3; possibly TRBD1 for D (6 bases). The CDR3 extends over 14 amino acids. Trimming pared 0 bases from V and 8 bases from J, leaving 12 bases between. Per the germline V gene, CDR1 is SGHRS and CDR2 is YFSETQ. CDR3 nucleotides: TGCGCCAGCAGCTTGGCCGCACAGGGAGACACCATATATTTT. Amino acid sequence: CASSLAAQGDTIYF.

The chain recombines TRBV7-2 with TRBJ2-1; D unclear. CDR3 length equals 15 residues. From germline, CDR1 is SGHTA and CDR2 FQGNSA. Trimming took off 1 base at V and 2 bases at J, with 9 bases between the two ends. CDR3 in amino acids: CASSLELGPYNEQFF. CDR3 DNA sequence: TGTGCCAGCAGCTTAGAGCTTGGGCCCTACAATGAGCAGTTCTTC.

The rearrangement joins TRBV30 to TRBJ2-7; TRBD1 is a possible D gene (6 bases). The CDR3 has 13 amino acids. Germline V lookup: CDR1 GTSNPN, CDR2 SVGIG (reference sequence). Trimming removed 0 bases from V and 4 bases from J, with 10 bases in between. CDR3 in amino acids: CAWSVGRGYEQYF. The CDR3 DNA sequence: TGTGCCTGGAGTGTAGGCAGGGGTTACGAGCAGTACTTC.

The chain recombines TRBV6-1 with TRBJ1-2, with 8 bases lining up with TRBD1. After removal of 8 bases from V and 1 base from J, the junction contained 3 bases not matched to a gene. CDR1 is MNHNS, CDR2 SASEGT, per germline. The CDR3 consists of 13 residues. CDR3 residues: CASGTGNNYGYTF. In DNA form, the CDR3 reads TGTGCCAGCGGGACAGGAAATAACTATGGCTACACCTTC.

The chain carries TRBV9 and TRBJ1-1; D is unresolved. Germline V CDR1 and CDR2: SGDLS, YYNGEE. The CDR3 runs 16 residues. Between the trimmed V and J ends, which lost 4 bases and 5 bases, there was a span of 21 bases. The CDR3 nucleotides are TGTGCCAGCAGCCCTCGCGGGCCAGAAGAGGATACTGAAGCTTTCTTT. Translated: CASSPRGPEEDTEAFF.

The rearrangement links TRBV9 to TRBJ1-4; 9 positions match TRBD1. Germline lookup yields CDR1 SGDLS and CDR2 YYNGEE. With 7 bases clipped from V and 8 bases from J, the junction kept 9 bases outside the gene matches. The CDR3 loop spans 14 amino acids. The CDR3 DNA reads TGTGCCAGCGGCGCCGGGACAGGGAGAGAAAAACTGTTTTTT. Amino acid sequence: CASGAGTGREKLFF.

The chain employs TRBV2 and TRBJ1-1; TRBD1 agrees at 8 bases. Germline V CDR1 and CDR2: SNHLY, FYNNEI. The junction had 8 bases not matched to a gene; V was cut back by 5 bases and J by 9 bases. This CDR3 contains 13 residues. This chain's CDR3 is CASSLQGVGKAFF. DNA of the CDR3: TGTGCCAGCAGTCTACAGGGGGTGGGGAAAGCTTTCTTT.

In its sample, this clone was seen once. The genes are TRBV5-4 and TRBJ2-7; 7 bases are a match to TRBD1. Germline V lookup: CDR1 SGHNT, CDR2 YYREEE (reference sequence). CDR3 length: 14 residues. Trimming removed 0 bases from V and 6 bases from J; junction bases left unmatched: 6. CDR3 in amino acids: CASSLGQGTTEQYF. CDR3 DNA sequence: TGTGCCAGCAGCTTGGGACAGGGTACCACCGAGCAGTACTTC.

The chain couples TRBV6-1 to TRBJ2-5; 7 nucleotides line up with TRBD1. CDR3 size: 16 residues. After removal of 4 bases from V and 5 bases from J, the junction contained 13 bases not matched to a gene. The germline CDR1 and CDR2 sequences are MNHNS and SASEGT. In DNA, the CDR3 is TGTGCCAGCAGTGCATATCATGAAGGGGGCAGGGAGACCCAGTACTTC. Its translation: CASSAYHEGGRETQYF.

This rearrangement joins TRBV7-2 to TRBJ2-5; 16 bases map to TRBD2. This CDR3 has 18 residues. Germline-derived CDR1 and CDR2 are SGHTA and FQGNSA. The V and J ends lost 1 base and 4 bases, in that order; junction bases with no gene match: 6. The CDR3 DNA is TGTGCCAGCAGCTTAGGGGGACTAGCGGGGGGGCTAGGAGAGACCCAGTACTTC. This gives the protein CASSLGGLAGGLGETQYF.

There are a few counts of this clone. This sequence joins TRBV9 and TRBJ1-6; TRBD1 might be the D (5 bases). V dropped 5 bases and J dropped 4 bases, with 10 bases sitting between them. CDR3 length: 14 amino acids. Germline CDR1 and CDR2: SGDLS and YYNGEE. The CDR3 bases are TGTGCCAGCAGTCGCGCAGGGTATAATTCACCCCTCCACTTT. Translated: CASSRAGYNSPLHF.